The 22 T cell receptor beta chains given below trace back to one sample, sequenced in a study of blood T cell repertoires in COVID-19. This table comes from immunoSEQ multiplex PCR, and its TCRdb copy is limited to in-frame clones, with some not included. The table records about 150,000 clones, more than 65% of them present only once. Sequenced: peripheral blood. Receptors were obtained from a man in his sixties with acute or convalescent COVID-19.

This chain connects TRBV10-1 to TRBJ2-1; 14 nucleotides align to TRBD2. The CDR3 totals 14 residues. Germline V gene lookup returns CDR1 WNHNN and CDR2 SYGVQD (reference sequence). The junction had 4 bases not matched to a gene; V was cut back by 6 bases and J by 9 bases. The CDR3 DNA is TGCGCCAGCAGCCCGGGACTAGCGGGAGCTGAGCAGTTCTTC. Its translation: CASSPGLAGAEQFF.

The gene calls are TRBV11-2 and TRBJ2-2; D is possibly TRBD2 (5 bases). V was clipped by 8 bases and J by 7 bases, with 26 bases between them. Germline V CDR1 and CDR2: SGHAT, FQNNGV. The length of the CDR3 is 17 residues. The CDR3 DNA is TGTGCCAGCGACCTATTGAGCGGATTCGGACCGAGCGGGGAGCTGTTTTTT. As protein: CASDLLSGFGPSGELFF.

V and J are TRBV11-2 and TRBJ2-3, with 12 bases that match TRBD1. With 5 bases clipped from V and 2 bases from J, the junction kept 2 bases outside the gene matches. Per germline, CDR1 SGHAT and CDR2 FQNNGV. This CDR3 spans 15 amino acids. The chain's CDR3 is CASSRGQGATDTQYF. As DNA, the CDR3 is TGTGCCAGCAGCCGGGGACAGGGGGCCACAGATACGCAGTATTTT.

The chain carries TRBV5-5 and TRBJ1-2; D may be TRBD1 (5 bases). Germline lookup yields CDR1 SGHKS and CDR2 YYEKEE (reference sequence). This CDR3 is built from 15 residues. V lost 0 bases, J lost 1 base, and 10 bases lay in between. The CDR3 sequence is CASSLGGADNYGYTF. In nucleotides, the CDR3 is TGTGCCAGCAGCTTGGGTGGGGCTGATAACTATGGCTACACCTTC.

CDR3 amino acids: CASSSLASYEQYF. CDR3 nucleotides: TGTGCCAGTAGCTCTCTAGCGTCCTACGAGCAGTACTTC. V is TRBV19 and J is TRBJ2-7, with a weak D call TRBD2 (6 bases). The length of the CDR3 is 13 residues. V lost 6 bases and J 1 base, leaving 10 bases between the germline ends. Germline CDR1 reads LNHDA; CDR2 reads SQIVND (reference sequence).

V gene TRBV10-1 combines with J gene TRBJ2-3, with 10 bases matching TRBD2. There are 16 residues in the CDR3. CDR1 is WNHNN, CDR2 SYGVQD, per germline (reference sequence). Losses at the gene ends were 0 bases for V and 4 bases for J; bases not matched to a gene: 4. The CDR3: CASSESIAGGADTQYF. DNA of the CDR3: TGCGCCAGCAGTGAGTCGATAGCGGGAGGAGCAGATACGCAGTATTTT.

This chain uses TRBV24-1 with TRBJ2-1, with D perhaps matching TRBD1 (5 bases). In germline, CDR1 is KGHDR, CDR2 SFDVKD. With 12 bases removed from V and 1 base from J, the gap between germline ends came to 9 bases. The length of the CDR3 is 12 residues. DNA for the CDR3: TGTGCCTCAACAGGTTCCTACAATGAGCAGTTCTTC. It codes for CASTGSYNEQFF.

J is TRBJ2-1 and V is TRBV12-3 or TRBV12-4; the D gene is possibly TRBD2 (7 bases). Trimming stripped 6 bases from V and 9 bases from J, with 15 bases between. This CDR3 spans 13 amino acids. CDR3 in amino acids: CASRGGQWGEQFF. The CDR3 nucleotides read TGTGCCAGCAGGGGGGGGCAATGGGGTGAGCAGTTCTTC.

The V gene is TRBV2, the J gene TRBJ1-2; 7 bases are a match to TRBD1. V shed 8 bases, J shed 3 bases, and the junction held 9 bases outside the gene matches. The CDR3 totals 14 residues. Germline assignment: CDR1 SNHLY and CDR2 FYNNEI. The CDR3 here is CASWDGTADYGYTF. CDR3 DNA sequence: TGTGCCAGCTGGGACGGGACAGCGGACTATGGCTACACCTTC. Full variable domain (missing parts from reference TRBV2 and TRBJ1-2): EPEVTQTPSHQVTQMGQEVILRCVPISNHLYFYWYRQILGQKVEFLVSFYNNEISEKSEIFDDQFSVERPDGSNFTLKIRSTKLEDSAMYFCASWDGTADYGYTFGSGTRLTVV.

The chain combines TRBV5-1 with TRBJ2-2; 11 nucleotides line up with TRBD1. Germline V gene data show CDR1 as SGHRS and CDR2 as YFSETQ. This CDR3 region has 15 residues. V lost 9 bases, J lost 2 bases, and 6 bases stayed unmatched. CDR3 in amino acids: CATHRTGGNTGELFF. The CDR3 DNA sequence: TGCGCCACCCACCGGACAGGGGGCAACACCGGGGAGCTGTTTTTT. The full variable domain, completed using reference TRBV5-1 and TRBJ2-2, is KAGVTQTPRYLIKTRGQQVTLSCSPISGHRSVSWYQQTPGQGLQFLFEYFSETQRNKGNFPGRFSGRQFSNSRSEMNVSTLELGDSALYLCATHRTGGNTGELFFGEGSRLTVL.

V usage is TRBV3-1 (or the pseudogene TRBV3-2) and J usage is TRBJ2-2; tentatively, D is TRBD2 (5 bases). Germline lookup yields CDR1 LGHDT and CDR2 YNNKEL (reference sequence). V lost 5 bases, J lost 6 bases, and 7 bases lay in between. The CDR3 is 12 amino acids. The CDR3 DNA follows: TGTGCCAGCAGCTACGGGGCCGGGGAGCTGTTTTTT. It translates to CASSYGAGELFF.

This rearrangement joins TRBV12-3 or TRBV12-4 to TRBJ2-3; D may be TRBD2 (6 bases). V dropped 5 bases and J dropped 3 bases, with 9 bases sitting between them. The CDR3 has 13 residues. As DNA, the CDR3 is TGTGCCAGCAGTCCCGCGGGGACAGATACGCAGTATTTT. Its protein product is CASSPAGTDTQYF.

The rearrangement joins TRBV3-1 (or the pseudogene TRBV3-2) to TRBJ2-3, with no clear D. V was trimmed by 0 bases and J by 4 bases, leaving 8 bases between them. Germline CDR1 and CDR2: LGHDT and YNNKEL (reference sequence). The CDR3 sequence is 14 residues long. CDR3 in DNA: TGTGCCAGCAGCCAAGATCTTCGTTCAGATACGCAGTATTTT. It yields the protein CASSQDLRSDTQYF.

The chain uses TRBV7-8 and TRBJ1-5; D uncertain. CDR3 length equals 13 residues. Germline V gene data show CDR1 as SGHVS and CDR2 as FQNEAQ. Trimming pared 4 bases from V and 5 bases from J, leaving 9 bases between. For the CDR3, the DNA is TGTGCCAGCAGCTACTCCCCTTATCAGCCCCAGCATTTT. Protein sequence: CASSYSPYQPQHF. The full variable domain, rest sourced from reference TRBV7-8 and TRBJ1-5, is GAGVSQSPRYKVAKRGQDVALRCDPISGHVSLFWYQQALGQGPEFLTYFQNEAQLDKSGLPSDRFFAERPEGSVSTLKIQRTQQEDSAVYLCASSYSPYQPQHFGDGTRLSIL.

The chain couples TRBV9 to TRBJ2-2, with D hard to call. The CDR3 sequence is 15 residues long. The V gene's germline CDR1 is SGDLS and CDR2 YYNGEE. The ends were cut back, 0 bases at V and 0 bases at J, with 6 bases in the middle. The CDR3 sequence is CASSVDLPNTGELFF. The DNA of the CDR3 is TGTGCCAGCAGCGTAGATCTTCCGAACACCGGGGAGCTGTTTTTT. Variable domain in full (rest from reference TRBV9 and TRBJ2-2): DSGVTQTPKHLITATGQRVTLRCSPRSGDLSVYWYQQSLDQGLQFLIQYYNGEERAKGNILERFSAQQFPDLHSELNLSSLELGDSALYFCASSVDLPNTGELFFGEGSRLTVL.

This sequence joins TRBV13 and TRBJ2-1; TRBD2 matches at 9 bases. Losses at the gene ends were 5 bases for V and 4 bases for J; bases not matched to a gene: 9. The CDR3 consists of 16 residues. CDR1 and CDR2 (germline): PRHDT, FYEKMQ (reference sequence). For the CDR3, the DNA is TGTGCCAGCAGCGATGCGGGAGGGCGTTCATACAATGAGCAGTTCTTC. Translation gives CASSDAGGRSYNEQFF.

The chain recombines TRBV6-5 with TRBJ2-2; 8 bases match TRBD2. Trimming removed 2 bases from V and 4 bases from J; junction bases left unmatched: 3. Germline V gene data show CDR1 as MNHEY and CDR2 as SVGAGI. The CDR3 spans 15 residues. In DNA form, the CDR3 reads TGTGCCAGCAGTTACAGGACTAGCCCCACCGGGGAGCTGTTTTTT. It specifies CASSYRTSPTGELFF.

The chain carries TRBV18 and TRBJ2-2; 9 nucleotides align to TRBD2. The trim removed 3 bases at V and 3 bases at J, leaving 8 bases unmatched. Germline V lookup: CDR1 KGHSH, CDR2 LQKENI. The CDR3 consists of 17 residues. This CDR3 is CASSPPRAGGDTGELFF. The CDR3 nucleotides are TGTGCCAGCTCACCCCCTCGCGCGGGAGGGGACACCGGGGAGCTGTTTTTT.

This clone was recorded only once. The chain combines TRBV20-1 with TRBJ2-2; a possible D gene is TRBD1 (6 bases). Germline assignment: CDR1 DFQATT and CDR2 SNEGSKA (reference sequence). CDR3 size: 14 residues. V dropped 3 bases and J dropped 8 bases, with 16 bases sitting between them. CDR3 bases: TGCAGTGCTAGTACGCACAGGGTTCTTGGGGAGCTGTTTTTT. This encodes CSASTHRVLGELFF.

The chain is built from TRBV5-4 and TRBJ2-2; D not resolved. The germline V gene has CDR1 SGHNT and CDR2 YYREEE (reference sequence). The CDR3 extends over 14 amino acids. The V end lost 4 bases, the J end lost 1 base, and 8 bases lay between the germline ends. The CDR3 sequence: CASSPNRNTGELFF. The CDR3 coding sequence is TGTGCCAGCAGCCCTAATAGGAACACCGGGGAGCTGTTTTTT. Variable domain in full (rest from reference TRBV5-4 and TRBJ2-2): ETGVTQSPTHLIKTRGQQVTLRCSSQSGHNTVSWYQQALGQGPQFIFQYYREEENGRGNFPPRFSGLQFPNYSSELNVNALELDDSALYLCASSPNRNTGELFFGEGSRLTVL.

This sequence joins TRBV10-3 and TRBJ2-2; 7 bases line up with TRBD2. The V segment lost 2 bases and the J segment 5 bases; nucleotides outside the gene matches: 2. Germline values: CDR1 ENHRY, CDR2 SYGVKD. CDR3 length: 14 residues. The CDR3 loop is CAISEVAGTGELFF. DNA of the CDR3: TGTGCCATCAGTGAGGTAGCGGGTACCGGGGAGCTGTTTTTT.

The chain couples TRBV5-1 to TRBJ2-7; D remains unclear. The CDR3 is 13 residues long. V dropped 0 bases and J dropped 3 bases, with 7 bases sitting between them. CDR1 SGHRS and CDR2 YFSETQ come from the germline V gene. CDR3 amino acids: CASSLAPGYEQYF. CDR3 DNA sequence: TGCGCCAGCAGCTTGGCCCCAGGCTACGAGCAGTACTTC.